This T cell receptor (beta chain) comes out of a study of graft-versus-host responses after intestinal transplantation. As concerns this clone: Its antigen is unidentified.

Libraries were prepared by immunoSEQ multiplex PCR; TCRdb keeps only in-frame clonotypes and omits some of them. Of approximately 33,000 clones listed, about 86% are singletons. The length of the CDR3 is 16 residues. Germline V gene data show CDR1 as MNHNS and CDR2 as SASEGT. V was shortened by 2 bases and J by 2 bases, with 13 bases between the two germline ends. This sequence joins TRBV6-1 and TRBJ1-5; possibly TRBD1 for D (5 bases). The sample in question was unstimulated CD8+ T cells sorted from spleen or lymph node cells, obtained before intestinal transplant. This sequence originates from a human donor who received an intestinal transplant. The CDR3, as DNA: TGTGCCAGCAGTGAATCGGGCGGGGCTGGCAATCAGCCCCAGCATTTT. This translates into CASSESGGAGNQPQHF.